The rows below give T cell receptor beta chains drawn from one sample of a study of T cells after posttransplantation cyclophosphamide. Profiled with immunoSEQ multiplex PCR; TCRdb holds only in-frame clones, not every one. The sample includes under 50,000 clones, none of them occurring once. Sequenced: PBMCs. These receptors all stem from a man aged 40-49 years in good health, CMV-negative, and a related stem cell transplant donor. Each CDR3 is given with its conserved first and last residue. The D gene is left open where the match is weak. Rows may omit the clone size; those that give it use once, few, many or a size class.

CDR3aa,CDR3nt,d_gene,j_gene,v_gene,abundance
CAWSVSRELFF,TGTGCCTGGAGTGTTTCTAGGGAGCTGTTTTTT,-,TRBJ2-2,TRBV30,many
CASSLEGAAYEQYF,TGCGCCAGCAGCTTGGAAGGGGCCGCGTACGAGCAGTACTTC,-,TRBJ2-7,TRBV5-1,many
CASSRQAPAKNIQYF,TGTGCCAGCAGCCGACAGGCCCCAGCCAAAAACATTCAGTACTTC,-,TRBJ2-4,TRBV6-5,many
CASSKARASGPQETQYF,TGTGCCAGTAGTAAGGCGCGGGCTAGCGGGCCCCAAGAGACCCAGTACTTC,TRBD2,TRBJ2-5,TRBV19,many
CASSLTSRTEAFF,TGTGCCAGCAGCTTAACTAGCCGGACTGAAGCTTTCTTT,-,TRBJ1-1,TRBV7-3,many
CASSLWGGGRSGELFF,TGTGCCAGCAGTTTATGGGGGGGCGGTCGTAGCGGGGAGCTGTTTTTT,-,TRBJ2-2,TRBV27,many
CASSEQGGTEAFF,TGTGCCAGCAGTGAACAGGGGGGTACTGAAGCTTTCTTT,TRBD1,TRBJ1-1,TRBV6-5,many
CASSFPQRGKNEQFF,TGTGCCAGCAGCTTTCCCCAACGGGGGAAGAATGAGCAGTTCTTC,-,TRBJ2-1,TRBV7-8,many
CSVVDSGTNEQFF,TGCAGCGTTGTGGATAGCGGGACAAATGAGCAGTTCTTC,TRBD2,TRBJ2-1,TRBV29-1,many
CASSGPKFYNEQFF,TGTGCCAGCAGTGGGCCCAAATTCTACAATGAGCAGTTCTTC,-,TRBJ2-1,TRBV25-1,few
CAWGRANEQYF,TGTGCCTGGGGGAGGGCAAATGAGCAGTACTTC,TRBD2,TRBJ2-7,TRBV30,many
CATATRRNTGELFF,TGTGCCACCGCGACTAGGAGGAACACCGGGGAGCTGTTTTTT,-,TRBJ2-2,TRBV28,many
CASSLRGNVYRYTF,TGTGCCAGCAGTTTAAGAGGGAATGTCTATCGCTACACCTTC,-,TRBJ1-2,TRBV27,many
CASSFDGTGNTIYF,TGTGCCAGCAGCTTTGACGGGACTGGAAACACCATATATTTT,-,TRBJ1-3,TRBV7-2,many
CASRTGGGYGYTF,TGTGCCAGCAGAACAGGGGGCGGCTATGGCTACACCTTC,TRBD1,TRBJ1-2,TRBV6-5,many
CASTNNVRGYGEAFF,TGTGCCAGCACCAACAACGTACGGGGATATGGTGAAGCTTTCTTT,-,TRBJ1-1,TRBV6-6,-
CASSASGQMYEQYF,TGTGCCAGCAGCGCCTCGGGACAAATGTACGAGCAGTACTTC,-,TRBJ2-7,TRBV6-1,many
CSVTENTEAFF,TGCAGCGTTACAGAGAACACTGAAGCTTTCTTT,-,TRBJ1-1,TRBV29-1,many
CASSPGGNEAFF,TGTGCCAGCAGTCCCGGAGGAAACGAAGCTTTCTTT,-,TRBJ1-1,TRBV6-1,-
CASSPGTSGQETQYF,TGTGCCAGCAGCCCGGGGACTAGCGGACAAGAGACCCAGTACTTC,TRBD2,TRBJ2-5,TRBV7-2,many
CASSDGRGADTQYF,TGTGCCAGCAGCGACGGGAGAGGGGCAGATACGCAGTATTTT,-,TRBJ2-3,TRBV9,many
CASSLHRGGLLNNYGYTF,TGTGCCAGCAGCCTCCATAGGGGAGGCCTCCTAAATAACTATGGCTACACCTTC,-,TRBJ1-2,TRBV28,many
CASSGGTHRPNEQYF,TGTGCCAGCAGCGGCGGGACCCACCGGCCCAACGAGCAGTACTTC,-,TRBJ2-7,TRBV9,many
CASSQGRAYEQYF,TGTGCCAGCAGCCAGGGCCGGGCCTACGAGCAGTACTTC,-,TRBJ2-7,TRBV7-9,many
CASTEGRANPSYEQYF,TGTGCCAGCACCGAAGGGCGGGCTAATCCCTCCTACGAGCAGTACTTC,-,TRBJ2-7,TRBV28,few
CASSVGDRASPLHF,TGTGCCAGCAGCGTAGGGGACAGGGCTTCACCCCTCCACTTT,TRBD1,TRBJ1-6,TRBV13,few
CASSTRTGGRTNTEAFF,TGTGCCAGCAGCACCCGAACGGGAGGACGGACGAACACTGAAGCTTTCTTT,-,TRBJ1-1,TRBV7-2,many
CASSFRTSGGGDTQYF,TGTGCCAGCAGCTTCCGGACTAGCGGGGGGGGCGATACGCAGTATTTT,TRBD2,TRBJ2-3,TRBV7-2,many
CASSLAQRTNQETQYF,TGTGCCAGCAGCTTGGCTCAGCGGACTAACCAAGAGACCCAGTACTTC,-,TRBJ2-5,TRBV5-4,many
CASSLGPGELFF,TGTGCCAGCAGTTTGGGCCCCGGGGAGCTGTTTTTT,-,TRBJ2-2,TRBV2,many
CSVVGGGLRTDTQYF,TGCAGCGTTGTAGGAGGAGGGTTACGCACAGATACGCAGTATTTT,-,TRBJ2-3,TRBV29-1,many
CASSPGQGNQPQHF,TGTGCCAGCAGCCCGGGACAGGGGAATCAGCCCCAGCATTTT,TRBD1,TRBJ1-5,TRBV5-4,many
CASSLSGGNTGELFF,TGCGCCAGCAGCTTGAGCGGGGGGAACACCGGGGAGCTGTTTTTT,TRBD2,TRBJ2-2,TRBV5-1,many
CASSLGTGGYTF,TGTGCCAGCAGTTTGGGGACAGGGGGCTACACCTTC,TRBD1,TRBJ1-2,TRBV6-5,many
CASSLTGTGNTIYF,TGTGCCAGCTCATTAACAGGGACAGGAAACACCATATATTTT,-,TRBJ1-3,TRBV18,many
CASRRDEAGPENGYTF,TGTGCCAGCCGTCGTGATGAAGCGGGACCCGAAAATGGCTACACCTTC,-,TRBJ1-2,TRBV25-1,many